This T cell receptor beta chain was observed in a study of blood T cell repertoires in COVID-19 (dated by TCRdb to the early 2020s). For the wider study: The collaborator samples originated in the United States, Italy and Spain and spanned the acute and convalescent phases of COVID-19. The material from the prospective study consisted of cDNA or gDNA derived from T cells, B-cell-depleted T cells, or PBMCs. The dataset comprised deeply sampled blood TCRbeta repertoires from subjects exposed to, actively infected with, or recovered from COVID-19. The repertoires were released in a freely available public database intended as a resource for research on the immune response to SARS-CoV-2. Samples were obtained from the ongoing ImmuneRACE study (first 160 participants) and from some 1,200 subjects provided by 6 global collaborators. The sample metadata nearly always contained a de-identified subject ID, COVID-19 status, age in years and sex. Where available, HLA class I and class II types were obtained from metadata supplied by the sample provider rather than from assay-based typing. What the research found in general, with its limitations: The quantity of clinical and demographic metadata differed by source and by participant and was supplied without curation.

As to this clone: No cognate antigen has been identified for it. The input lacks base qualities; no much larger clone sits a single base away.

Whole blood was collected in K2EDTA tubes by collaborating institutions according to the institutions' own protocols. For TCRbeta analysis, collaborator samples were shipped as frozen whole blood, as isolated PBMCs, or as DNA extracted from either sample type. At the junction V is shortened by 1 base and J by 4 bases; bases outside the gene matches: 15. The CDR1 and CDR2 encoded by the germline V gene are SGHDN and FVKESK. Taken from cysteine to phenylalanine, the CDR3 has 18 residues. Only the CDR3 part of the read is kept: 54 bases, read in frame from the first base. TCRbeta CDR3 regions were amplified from genomic DNA using the immunoSEQ Assay, a bias-controlled multiplex PCR. Processing in the source paper ran as follows. Within the assay, amplification of reference gene primers was used to estimate how many nucleated cells each sample contained. To quantify the absolute abundance of each unique TCRbeta CDR3 rearrangement, sequence reads were collapsed and filtered. For each sample, productive Simpson clonality was calculated as the square root of Simpson's diversity index over productive rearrangements. The clones in this table, taken by TCRdb from immuneACCESS, are in-frame only. Not every clone is retained; where verified, under half of the shortfall comes from an unresolved V gene, and the cause of the rest is unknown. V, J and clone size were drawn from that table, and D and trimming were deduced from the DNA. The sample yields 55,000 to 70,000 clones; 87% were counted once. The ten largest clones take up approximately 11% of the sample.

Material for sequencing was peripheral blood. This TCR was recovered from a young woman with acute or convalescent COVID-19. The chain links TRBV14 with TRBJ2-7; a stretch of 8 junction bases matches TRBD2. For the CDR3, the sequence is CASSQGVKSGGRTYEQYF. The DNA is TGTGCCAGCAGCCAAGGTGTAAAGAGCGGCGGGAGGACTTACGAGCAGTACTTC. With the rest looked up from the reference TRBV14 and TRBJ2-7 genes rather than sequenced, the full variable domain is EAGVTQFPSHSVIEKGQTVTLRCDPISGHDNLYWYRRVMGKEIKFLLHFVKESKQDESGMPNNRFLAERTGGTYSTLKVQPAELEDSGVYFCASSQGVKSGGRTYEQYFGPGTRLTVT.